Given below is one T cell receptor beta chain in context. This CDR3 contains 13 residues. The germline V gene has CDR1 GTSNPN and CDR2 SVGIG (reference sequence). The V end was cut by 1 base, the J end by 10 bases, with 14 bases between. Profiled with immunoSEQ multiplex PCR; TCRdb holds only in-frame clones, not every one. The table has under 110,000 clones, less than 95% seen once. These data come from a study of OX40 agonist ivuxolimab in advanced cancers. Study information: In three patients, partial responses were observed, one with hepatocellular carcinoma and two with cutaneous melanoma.

Autoimmune disease history or systemic immunosuppression led to patients being barred. Material: CD4+ or CD8+ T cells sorted from blood, obtained in a trial of the OX40 agonist ivuxolimab. The rearrangement links TRBV30 to TRBJ2-1; tentative D call: TRBD1 (5 bases). This TCR derives from an adult with an advanced solid tumor such as melanoma, head and neck, liver or kidney cancer. For the CDR3, the DNA is TGTGCCTGGAGTGGCCGGCAGGGTTTAGAGCAGTTCTTC. It codes for CAWSGRQGLEQFF.